The TCR beta chain under discussion was sequenced for a study of OX40 agonist ivuxolimab in advanced cancers. Across the whole study: Dose-escalation patients had hepatocellular carcinoma, melanoma, renal cell or head and neck cancer.

Germline V CDR1 and CDR2: MDHEN, SYDVKM. V lost 6 bases, J lost 4 bases, and 16 bases lay in between. The CDR3 loop spans 15 amino acids. Clones were sequenced by immunoSEQ multiplex PCR, and TCRdb holds only the in-frame ones, with some missing. The profile shows fewer than 50,000 clones, around 93% of them singletons. Sequenced material: CD4+ or CD8+ T cells sorted from blood, taken in a trial of the OX40 agonist ivuxolimab. This sequence was found in an adult with an advanced solid tumor such as melanoma, head and neck, liver or kidney cancer. The chain recombines TRBV28 with TRBJ1-5; possible D gene TRBD1, 5 bases. CDR3 DNA sequence: TGTGCCAGCAGCTCCCCAAGGACAAGTAATCAGCCCCAGCATTTT. Its protein is CASSSPRTSNQPQHF.